Listed here are 23 T cell receptor beta chains from one sample, sequenced in a study of T cell repertoires in cytomegalovirus infection. TCRdb reprocessed the reads with MiXCR, giving one entry per CDR3 protein. The sample contains around 530,000 distinct CDR3 sequences, around 27% of which appear only once. Sequencing was done on a sample of PBMCs. Every receptor here comes from a human donor in good health (CMV status not recorded). Some clones in this sample may be carry-over from other donors' samples.

This clonotype was found many times. The gene calls are TRBV7-2 and TRBJ1-2; TRBD1 agrees at 7 bases. V lost 6 bases and J lost 3; bases outside the gene matches: 13. This CDR3 comprises 16 residues. Germline V gives CDR1 SGHTA, CDR2 FQGNSA. For the CDR3, the DNA is TGTGCCAGCAGACCAAAAGACAGGGTCCCGGACTATGGCTACACCTTC. This translates into CASRPKDRVPDYGYTF.

This clonotype appeared many times. Here the CDR3 reads CASSLWDTQPQHF. In nucleotides, the CDR3 is TGTGCCAGCAGCTTATGGGACACCCAGCCCCAGCATTTT. The V gene is TRBV7-2, the J gene TRBJ1-5; D might be TRBD1 (6 bases). CDR1 is SGHTA, CDR2 FQGNSA, per germline. Between the trimmed V and J ends, which lost 2 bases and 7 bases, there was a span of 9 bases. The CDR3 is made up of 13 amino acids.

The table lists this clonotype with a few counts. V is TRBV6-2 or TRBV6-3 and J is TRBJ2-1; D call uncertain. Germline CDR1 MNHEY, CDR2 SVGEGT. CDR3 length: 13 residues. The V end was cut by 4 bases, the J end by 12 bases, with 16 bases between. The CDR3 bases are TGTGCCAGCAGTTCCACGGGCTACCCGGGGCAGTTCTTC. This sequence encodes CASSSTGYPGQFF.

The gene calls are TRBV6-2 or TRBV6-3 and TRBJ2-7; possible D gene TRBD2, 6 bases. Trimming took 3 bases from V and 6 from J, leaving 15 bases between them. Germline V gene lookup returns CDR1 MNHEY and CDR2 SVGEGT. The CDR3 consists of 14 residues. Written as DNA, the CDR3 is TGTGCCAGCAGTTATAATACTAGCCCCCTCGAGCAGTACGTC. As protein: CASSYNTSPLEQYV.

The gene calls are TRBV6-1 and TRBJ2-1, with 15 bases identical to TRBD2. J lost 9 bases, V lost 11 bases, and 5 bases had no gene match. This CDR3 spans 13 amino acids. Germline V gene data show CDR1 as MNHNS and CDR2 as SASEGT. The CDR3 DNA reads as TGTGCCGCAAGGACTAGCGGGAGGGGTGAGCAGTTCTTC. Its protein is CAARTSGRGEQFF.

The chain employs TRBV20-1 and TRBJ1-3; D is ambiguous. The CDR3 consists of 13 residues. The germline V and J ends were trimmed by 7 bases and 4 bases, with 14 bases remaining between them. Germline V gene sequence: CDR1 DFQATT, CDR2 SNEGSKA (reference sequence). In DNA form, the CDR3 reads TGCAGTGTTGTTCCAGGTTCGGGAAACACCATATATTTT. The encoded protein is CSVVPGSGNTIYF.

The V gene is TRBV5-6, the J gene TRBJ1-2, with D hard to call. With 3 bases removed from V and 6 bases from J, the gap between germline ends came to 15 bases. CDR3 length equals 14 residues. Looked up from germline, CDR1 is SGHDT and CDR2 is YYEEEE. CDR3 DNA: TGTGCCAGCAGCTCCGCACGGGTTAGGCATGGCTACACCTTC. Its translation: CASSSARVRHGYTF.

This sequence joins TRBV20-1 and TRBJ2-7; 12 bases are a match to TRBD2. This CDR3 contains 16 residues. Germline V gives CDR1 DFQATT, CDR2 SNEGSKA (reference sequence). The V and J ends lost 0 bases and 5 bases, in that order; junction bases with no gene match: 8. The chain's CDR3 is CSARDSRTSGNHEQYF. For the CDR3, the DNA is TGCAGTGCTAGAGATTCCCGGACTAGCGGGAATCACGAGCAGTACTTC.

In its sample, this clonotype was seen a few times. The chain couples TRBV6-2 or TRBV6-3 to TRBJ2-7; 12 nucleotides align to TRBD1. V trimming: 6 bases; J trimming: 7 bases; junction bases outside the gene matches: 13. Germline CDR1 and CDR2: MNHEY and SVGEGT. The CDR3 length is 16 residues. This CDR3 reads CASSQPSGQGAREQYV. For the CDR3, the DNA is TGTGCCAGCAGCCAACCCTCGGGACAGGGGGCACGAGAGCAGTACGTC.

The rearrangement joins TRBV18 to TRBJ2-7, with 7 bases lining up with TRBD2. Germline CDR1 is KGHSH and CDR2 is LQKENI. This CDR3 has 15 residues. Germline trimming cut 3 bases from V and 7 bases from J; bases unmatched to any gene: 12. The CDR3 protein is CASSPMEGRGEEQYV. As DNA, the CDR3 is TGTGCCAGCTCACCCATGGAGGGCCGGGGGGAAGAGCAGTACGTC.

This clonotype was detected a few times. The chain links TRBV7-3 to TRBJ2-1; unclear D gene. This CDR3 region has 15 residues. From germline, CDR1 is SGHTA and CDR2 FQGTGA. V dropped 1 base and J dropped 8 bases, with 15 bases sitting between them. CDR3 in amino acids: CASSLRAPGRDEQFF. CDR3 sequence (DNA): TGTGCCAGCAGCTTAAGGGCCCCCGGAAGAGATGAGCAGTTCTTC.

The rearrangement links TRBV20-1 to TRBJ1-2; 8 nucleotides match TRBD1. Trimming cost V 2 bases and J 5 bases; bases outside gene matches: 4. The V gene's germline CDR1 is DFQATT and CDR2 SNEGSKA (reference sequence). The CDR3 runs to 13 residues. The CDR3 here is CSARQGAVYGYTF. For the CDR3, the DNA is TGCAGTGCTAGACAGGGGGCCGTATATGGCTACACCTTC.

The chain combines TRBV7-2 with TRBJ2-7; 13 bases are shared with TRBD2. With V trimmed by 0 bases and J by 3 bases, 5 bases remained unmatched. The CDR3 contains 17 residues. Germline-derived CDR1 and CDR2 are SGHTA and FQGNSA. The CDR3 nucleotides read TGTGCCAGCAGCTTAGCCCCGACTAGCGGGGGGTTCTACGAGCAGTACTTC. Its protein product is CASSLAPTSGGFYEQYF. Based on the CDR3 plus reference TRBV7-2 and TRBJ2-7, the full variable domain is GAGVSQSPSNKVTEKGKDVELRCDPISGHTALYWYRQSLGQGLEFLIYFQGNSAPDKSGLPSDRFSAERTGGSVSTLTIQRTQQEDSAVYLCASSLAPTSGGFYEQYFGPGTRLTVT.

The chain uses TRBV18 and TRBJ1-6, with D maybe TRBD1 (6 bases). Per the germline V gene, CDR1 is KGHSH and CDR2 is LQKENI. V dropped 1 base and J dropped 6 bases, with 10 bases sitting between them. This CDR3 is built from 15 residues. CDR3 amino acids: CASSPQKGGNSPLHF. The CDR3 DNA is TGTGCCAGCTCACCACAAAAGGGGGGTAATTCACCCCTCCACTTT.

This clonotype was seen only a few times. The chain uses TRBV27 and TRBJ2-7, with D perhaps TRBD1 (6 bases). Trimming left V 5 bases short and J 1 base short, with 18 bases between. The CDR3 runs 16 residues. The germline V gene encodes CDR1 MNHEY and CDR2 SMNVEV (reference sequence). The CDR3 bases are TGTGCCAGCAGTCTGACCTCCGGGACACTTTCCTACGAGCAGTACTTC. Amino acid sequence: CASSLTSGTLSYEQYF.

This clonotype was observed at least ten times. The V call is TRBV7-8, the J call TRBJ1-4, with D possibly being TRBD1 (5 bases). This CDR3 contains 14 residues. V lost 0 bases and J 7 bases, leaving 9 bases between the germline ends. Germline CDR1 is SGHVS and CDR2 is FQNEAQ. The CDR3 loop reads CASSLALGGEKLFF. The CDR3 DNA follows: TGTGCCAGCAGCTTAGCGCTGGGGGGTGAAAAACTGTTTTTT.

V usage is TRBV2 and J usage is TRBJ2-4, with 13 positions matching TRBD2. CDR3 length equals 16 residues. Germline lookup yields CDR1 SNHLY and CDR2 FYNNEI. Germline trimming cut 5 bases from V and 8 bases from J; bases unmatched to any gene: 9. The CDR3, as DNA: TGTGCCAGCAGTCTTGGACTAGCGGGAGCTAATGACATTCAGTACTTC. Its protein product is CASSLGLAGANDIQYF.

This clonotype was picked up many times. The chain combines TRBV7-2 with TRBJ1-2; 8 nucleotides line up with TRBD1. CDR3 length equals 15 residues. Germline V lookup: CDR1 SGHTA, CDR2 FQGNSA. After removal of 7 bases from V and 5 bases from J, the junction contained 12 bases not matched to a gene. The CDR3 bases are TGTGCCAGCACCGGATCAGGGGGCGAATCATATGGCTACACCTTC. It specifies CASTGSGGESYGYTF.

This clonotype was seen many times. The chain joins TRBV10-1 to TRBJ1-1; unclear D gene. The germline V gene encodes CDR1 WNHNN and CDR2 SYGVQD (reference sequence). The ends were cut back, 7 bases at V and 0 bases at J, with 9 bases in the middle. The CDR3 sequence is 13 residues long. The CDR3: CASTATVNTEAFF. Written as DNA, the CDR3 is TGCGCCAGCACCGCGACGGTGAACACTGAAGCTTTCTTT.

The genes are TRBV29-1 and TRBJ1-1; TRBD1 is a possible D gene (6 bases). Germline CDR1 SQVTM, CDR2 ANQGSEA. This CDR3 comprises 14 residues. Trimming pared 7 bases from V and 0 bases from J, leaving 15 bases between. CDR3 bases: TGCAGCGCCGGGGGAGGGGGGATGAACACTGAAGCTTTCTTT. Translating it yields CSAGGGGMNTEAFF. Full variable domain (rest looked up from reference TRBV29-1 and TRBJ1-1): SAVISQKPSRDICQRGTSLTIQCQVDSQVTMMFWYRQQPGQSLTLIATANQGSEATYESGFVIDKFPISRPNLTFSTLTVSNMSPEDSSIYLCSAGGGGMNTEAFFGQGTRLTVV.

The chain recombines TRBV5-8 with TRBJ1-5; weak D call: TRBD1 (5 bases). Trimming took off 4 bases at V and 0 bases at J, with 11 bases between the two ends. Germline V CDR1 and CDR2: SGHTS, YDEGEE. The CDR3 extends over 15 amino acids. DNA of the CDR3: TGTGCCAGCAGCCCCGGGACGGATAGCAATCAGCCCCAGCATTTT. This codes for CASSPGTDSNQPQHF.

This clonotype was seen a handful of times. The gene calls are TRBV7-9 and TRBJ2-3; TRBD2 aligns across 10 bases. This CDR3 contains 16 residues. Germline CDR1 is SEHNR and CDR2 is FQNEAQ (reference sequence). The trim removed 2 bases at V and 3 bases at J, leaving 5 bases unmatched. In DNA, the CDR3 is TGTGCCAGCAGCTTATCTAGCGGGAGTAGTACAGATACGCAGTATTTT. This gives the protein CASSLSSGSSTDTQYF.

The gene calls are TRBV29-1 and TRBJ2-5; possible D gene TRBD2, 6 bases. Germline V CDR1 and CDR2: SQVTM, ANQGSEA. This CDR3 region has 11 residues. Between the trimmed V and J ends, which lost 7 bases and 10 bases, there was a span of 16 bases. The CDR3 region has the DNA TGCAGCGGGGGTCTTGGGGGAGGCCAGTACTTC. This translates into CSGGLGGGQYF.